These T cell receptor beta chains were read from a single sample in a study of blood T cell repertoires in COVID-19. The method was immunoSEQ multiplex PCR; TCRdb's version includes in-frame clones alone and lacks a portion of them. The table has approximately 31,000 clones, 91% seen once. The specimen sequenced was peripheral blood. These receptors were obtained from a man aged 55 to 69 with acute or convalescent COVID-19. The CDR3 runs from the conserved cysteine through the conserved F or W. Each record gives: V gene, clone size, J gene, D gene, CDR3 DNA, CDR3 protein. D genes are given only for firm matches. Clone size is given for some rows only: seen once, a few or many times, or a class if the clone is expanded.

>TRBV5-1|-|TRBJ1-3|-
TGCGCCAGCAGCTTGGAAGCAGGGACTGGAAACACCATATATTTT
CASSLEAGTGNTIYF
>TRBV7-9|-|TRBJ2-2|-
TGTGCCAGCAGCTTAGAGCCCGGGGAGCTGTTTTTT
CASSLEPGELFF
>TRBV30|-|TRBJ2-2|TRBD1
TGTGCCTGGAGTTCGGGACAGGCGATGACCGGGGAGCTGTTTTTT
CAWSSGQAMTGELFF
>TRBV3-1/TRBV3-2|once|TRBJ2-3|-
TGTGCCAGCAGCAACCGCCCGGGAACGATGTATTTT
CASSNRPGTMYF
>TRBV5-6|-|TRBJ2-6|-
TGTGCCAGCAGCCAAAAAGGGGGAACCGGAGGGGCCAACGTCCTGACTTTC
CASSQKGGTGGANVLTF
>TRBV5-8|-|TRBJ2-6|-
TGTGCCAGCAGCTCCCCACAGTTCTCTGGGGCCAACGTCCTGACTTTC
CASSSPQFSGANVLTF
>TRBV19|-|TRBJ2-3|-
TGTGCCAGTAGTAAAGACCCATCACTACTCACAGATACGCAGTATTTT
CASSKDPSLLTDTQYF
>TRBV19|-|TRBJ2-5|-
TGTGCCAGTAGTATAGATCGGGAGACCCAGTACTTC
CASSIDRETQYF
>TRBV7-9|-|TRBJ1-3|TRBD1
TGTGCCAGCAGCCCAGGGGACAGCCTGGGAAACACCATATATTTT
CASSPGDSLGNTIYF
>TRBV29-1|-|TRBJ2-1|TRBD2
TGCAGCGTTGATGTAAGACTAGCGGGACATTTTGAGCAGTTCTTC
CSVDVRLAGHFEQFF
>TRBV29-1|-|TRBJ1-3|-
TGCAGCGTTGTCGTAGACTCTGGAAACACCATATATTTT
CSVVVDSGNTIYF
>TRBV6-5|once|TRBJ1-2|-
TGTGCCAGCACCGTCGGCAGGGGTAACGGCTACACCTTC
CASTVGRGNGYTF
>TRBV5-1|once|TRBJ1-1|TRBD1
TGCGCCAGCAGCCGTGACAGGGGGCGATTTACTGAAGCTTTCTTT
CASSRDRGRFTEAFF
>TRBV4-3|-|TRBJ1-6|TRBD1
TGCGCCAGCAGCCAAGACGTGACAGGGGATTCACCCCTCCACTTT
CASSQDVTGDSPLHF
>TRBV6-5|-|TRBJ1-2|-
TGTGCCAGCAGTTCCGACAGGAGAGCTAACTATGGCTACACCTTC
CASSSDRRANYGYTF
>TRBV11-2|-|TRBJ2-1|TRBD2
TGTGCCAGCAGCTTAGTCGGGACTAGCGGGAGGTATGAGCAGTTCTTC
CASSLVGTSGRYEQFF
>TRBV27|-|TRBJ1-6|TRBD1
TGTGCCAGCACTGCTCTTGACGGTAGGGGGCCCACGAGTTCACCCCTCCACTTT
CASTALDGRGPTSSPLHF
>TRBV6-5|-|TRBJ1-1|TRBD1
TGTGCCAGCAGGCCGGGACAGGGGACTGAAGCTTTCTTT
CASRPGQGTEAFF
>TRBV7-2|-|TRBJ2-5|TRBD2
TGTGCCAGCAGCCGTAGCGGGAGGGGAGAGACCCAGTACTTC
CASSRSGRGETQYF
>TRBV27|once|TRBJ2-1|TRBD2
TGTGCCAGCAGTTTATTTAGCGGGAGTTACAATGAGCAGTTCTTC
CASSLFSGSYNEQFF
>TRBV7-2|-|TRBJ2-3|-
TGTGCCAGCAGCTCTCGGGTACAGGTTGGTGTGGCAGATACGCAGTATTTT
CASSSRVQVGVADTQYF
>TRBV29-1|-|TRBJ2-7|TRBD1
TGCAGCGTCTCAGGGGGTAAAGGCTACGAGCAGTACTTC
CSVSGGKGYEQYF
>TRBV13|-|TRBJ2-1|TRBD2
TGTGCCAGCAGCTTAAGAGTGGGACTAGCCGGCTGGAATGAGCAGTTCTTC
CASSLRVGLAGWNEQFF
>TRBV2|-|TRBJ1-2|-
TGTGCCAGCAGTGAAGGGAGGCCTAACTATGGCTACACCTTC
CASSEGRPNYGYTF
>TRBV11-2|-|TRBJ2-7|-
TGTGCCAGCAGCTTAACCCCGGACTTAGCCGAGCAGTACTTC
CASSLTPDLAEQYF
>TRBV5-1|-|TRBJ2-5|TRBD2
TGCGCCAGCAGCTTGGTAATGTCGCTAGCGGGAGAGACCCAGTACTTC
CASSLVMSLAGETQYF
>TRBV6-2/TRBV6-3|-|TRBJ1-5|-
TGTGCCAGCAGTTATCGCGGGGCGGCCCAGCATTTT
CASSYRGAAQHF
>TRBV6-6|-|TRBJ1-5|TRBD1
TGTGCCAGCAGTCGACAGGGGAAGCCCCAGCATTTT
CASSRQGKPQHF
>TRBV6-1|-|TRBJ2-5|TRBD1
TGTGCCAGCAGTGACCCTCGGGACAGGATTACAGAGACCCAGTACTTC
CASSDPRDRITETQYF
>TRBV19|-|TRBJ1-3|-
TGTGCCAGTAGTAACGGGGGGGGAAACACCATATATTTT
CASSNGGGNTIYF
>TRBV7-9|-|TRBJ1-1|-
TGTGCCAGCATCCCGACAGGTTTTTGGTCTGAAGCTTTCTTT
CASIPTGFWSEAFF
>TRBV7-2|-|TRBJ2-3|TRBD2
TGTGCCAGCAGCTTAGCTAATGGACTAGCGTCCCGTCAGACAGATACGCAGTATTTT
CASSLANGLASRQTDTQYF
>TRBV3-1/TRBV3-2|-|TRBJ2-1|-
TGTGCCAGCAGTCAATCCAGGGAAGGTGAGCAGTTCTTC
CASSQSREGEQFF
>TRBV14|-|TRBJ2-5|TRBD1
TGTGCCAGCAGCCGGTTAAGGGGGCAGCAAGAGACCCAGTACTTC
CASSRLRGQQETQYF
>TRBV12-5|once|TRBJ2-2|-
TGTGCTAGTGGTTTTGGGGAAGGGGACACCGGGGAGCTGTTTTTT
CASGFGEGDTGELFF